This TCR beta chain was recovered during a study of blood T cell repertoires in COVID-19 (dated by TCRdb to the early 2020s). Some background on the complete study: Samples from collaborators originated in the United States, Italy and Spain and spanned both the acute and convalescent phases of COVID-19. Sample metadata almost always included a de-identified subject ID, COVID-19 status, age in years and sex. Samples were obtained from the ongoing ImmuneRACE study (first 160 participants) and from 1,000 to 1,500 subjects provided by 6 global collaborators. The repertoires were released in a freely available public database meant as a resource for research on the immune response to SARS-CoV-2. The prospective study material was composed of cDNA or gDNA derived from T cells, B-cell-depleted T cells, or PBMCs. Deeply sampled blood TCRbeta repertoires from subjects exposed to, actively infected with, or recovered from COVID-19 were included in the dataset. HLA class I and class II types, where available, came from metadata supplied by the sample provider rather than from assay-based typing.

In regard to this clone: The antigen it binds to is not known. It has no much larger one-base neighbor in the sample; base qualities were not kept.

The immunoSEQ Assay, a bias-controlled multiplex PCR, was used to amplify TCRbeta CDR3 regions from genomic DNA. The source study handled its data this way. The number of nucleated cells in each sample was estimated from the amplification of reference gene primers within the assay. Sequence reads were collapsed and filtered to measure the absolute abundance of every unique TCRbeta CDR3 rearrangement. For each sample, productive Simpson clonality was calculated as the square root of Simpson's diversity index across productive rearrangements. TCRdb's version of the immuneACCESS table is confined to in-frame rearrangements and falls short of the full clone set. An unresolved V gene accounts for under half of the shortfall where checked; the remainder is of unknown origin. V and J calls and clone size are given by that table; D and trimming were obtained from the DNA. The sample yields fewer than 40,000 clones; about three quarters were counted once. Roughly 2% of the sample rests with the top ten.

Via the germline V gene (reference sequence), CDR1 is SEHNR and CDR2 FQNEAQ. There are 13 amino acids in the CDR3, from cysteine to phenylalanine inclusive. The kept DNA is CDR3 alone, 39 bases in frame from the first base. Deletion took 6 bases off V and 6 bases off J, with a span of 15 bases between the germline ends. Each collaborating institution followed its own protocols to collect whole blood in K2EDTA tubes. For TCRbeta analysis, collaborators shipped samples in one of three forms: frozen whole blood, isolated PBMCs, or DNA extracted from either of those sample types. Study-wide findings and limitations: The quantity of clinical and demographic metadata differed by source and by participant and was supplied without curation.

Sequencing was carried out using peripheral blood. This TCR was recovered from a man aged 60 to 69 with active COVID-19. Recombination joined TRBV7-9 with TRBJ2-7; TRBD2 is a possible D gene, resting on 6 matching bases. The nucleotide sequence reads TGTGCCAGCAGTTATGGGACTCGGGGCGAGCAGTACTTC. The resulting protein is CASSYGTRGEQYF.